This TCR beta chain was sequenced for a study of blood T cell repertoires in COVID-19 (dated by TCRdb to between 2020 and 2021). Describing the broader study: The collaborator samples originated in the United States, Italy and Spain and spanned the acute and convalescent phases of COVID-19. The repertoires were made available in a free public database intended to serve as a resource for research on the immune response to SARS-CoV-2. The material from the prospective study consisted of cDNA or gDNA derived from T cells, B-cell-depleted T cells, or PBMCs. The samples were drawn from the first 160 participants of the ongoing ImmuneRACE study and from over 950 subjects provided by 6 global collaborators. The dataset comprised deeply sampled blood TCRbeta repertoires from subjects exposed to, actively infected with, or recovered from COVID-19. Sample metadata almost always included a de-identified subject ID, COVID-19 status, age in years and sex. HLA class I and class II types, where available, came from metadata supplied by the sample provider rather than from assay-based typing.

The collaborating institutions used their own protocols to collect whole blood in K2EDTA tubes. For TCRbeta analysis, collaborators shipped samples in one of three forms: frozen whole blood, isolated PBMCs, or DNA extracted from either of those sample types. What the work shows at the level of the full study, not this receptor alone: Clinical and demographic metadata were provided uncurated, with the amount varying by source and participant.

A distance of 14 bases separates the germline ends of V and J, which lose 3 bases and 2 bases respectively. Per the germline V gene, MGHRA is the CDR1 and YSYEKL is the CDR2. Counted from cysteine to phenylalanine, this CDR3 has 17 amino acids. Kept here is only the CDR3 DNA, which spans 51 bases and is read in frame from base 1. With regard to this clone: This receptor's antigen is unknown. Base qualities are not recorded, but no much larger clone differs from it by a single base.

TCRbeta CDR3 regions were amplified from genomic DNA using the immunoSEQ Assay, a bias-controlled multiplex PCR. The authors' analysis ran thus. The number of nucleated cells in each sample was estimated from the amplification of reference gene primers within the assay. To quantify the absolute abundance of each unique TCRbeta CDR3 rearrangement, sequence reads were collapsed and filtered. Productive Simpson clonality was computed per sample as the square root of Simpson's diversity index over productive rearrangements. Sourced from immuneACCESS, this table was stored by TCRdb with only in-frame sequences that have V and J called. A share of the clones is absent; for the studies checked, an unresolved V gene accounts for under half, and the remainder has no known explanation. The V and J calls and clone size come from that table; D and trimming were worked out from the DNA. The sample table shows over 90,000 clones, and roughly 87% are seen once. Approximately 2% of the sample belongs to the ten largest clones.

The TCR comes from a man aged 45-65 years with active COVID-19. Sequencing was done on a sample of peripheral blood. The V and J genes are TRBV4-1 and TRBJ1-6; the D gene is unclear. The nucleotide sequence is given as TGCGCCAGCAGCCAGACCTGGGGAGGGACCTATAATTCACCCCTCCACTTT. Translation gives CASSQTWGGTYNSPLHF.